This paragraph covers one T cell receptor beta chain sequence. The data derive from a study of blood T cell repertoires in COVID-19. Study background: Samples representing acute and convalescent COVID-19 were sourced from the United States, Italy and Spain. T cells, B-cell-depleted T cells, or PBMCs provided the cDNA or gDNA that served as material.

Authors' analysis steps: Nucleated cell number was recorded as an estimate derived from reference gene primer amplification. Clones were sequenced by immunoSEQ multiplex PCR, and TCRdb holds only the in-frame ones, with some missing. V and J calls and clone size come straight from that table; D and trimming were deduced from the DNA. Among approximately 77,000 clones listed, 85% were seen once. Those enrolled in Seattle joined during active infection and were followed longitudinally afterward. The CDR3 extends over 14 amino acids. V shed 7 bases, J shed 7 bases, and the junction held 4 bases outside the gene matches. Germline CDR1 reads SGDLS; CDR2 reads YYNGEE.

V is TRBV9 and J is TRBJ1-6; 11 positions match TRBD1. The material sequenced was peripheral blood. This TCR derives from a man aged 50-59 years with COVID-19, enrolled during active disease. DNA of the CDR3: TGTGCCAGCGGGGGACAGGGGGGGAATTCACCCCTCCACTTT. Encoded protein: CASGGQGGNSPLHF.